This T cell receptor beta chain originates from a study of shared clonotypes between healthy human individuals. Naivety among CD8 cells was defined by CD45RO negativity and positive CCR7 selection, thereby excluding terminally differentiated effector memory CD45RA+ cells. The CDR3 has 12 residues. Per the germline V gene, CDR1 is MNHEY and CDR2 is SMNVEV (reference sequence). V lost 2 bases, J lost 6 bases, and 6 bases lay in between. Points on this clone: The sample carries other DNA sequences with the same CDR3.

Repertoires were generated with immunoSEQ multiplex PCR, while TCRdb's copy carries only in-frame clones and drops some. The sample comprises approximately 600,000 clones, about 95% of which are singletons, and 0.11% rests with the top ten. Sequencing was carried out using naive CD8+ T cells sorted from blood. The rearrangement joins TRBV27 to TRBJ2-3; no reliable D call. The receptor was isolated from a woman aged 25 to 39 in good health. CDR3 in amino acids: CASSLGSDTQYF. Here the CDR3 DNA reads TGTGCCAGCAGTTTAGGCTCGGATACGCAGTATTTT.